The text below deals with one TCR beta chain. Its antigen remains unidentified. These data are taken from a study of T cell responses to AZD1222 COVID-19 vaccine. Here immunoSEQ multiplex PCR was the method, and the copy in TCRdb shows in-frame clones only, minus some. This table has 120,000 or so clones, around 85% appearing once. The germline CDR1 and CDR2 sequences are GTSNPN and SVGIG (reference sequence). The CDR3 runs 15 residues. Trimming pared 0 bases from V and 10 bases from J, leaving 16 bases between. The study, taken as a whole, reports: In the spike-specific TCR repertoire, nearly half reportedly target unmutated variant regions. It was only a handful of AZD1222 recipients who were seropositive at baseline.

This clonotype was obtained from an adult in good health. This material consisted of peripheral blood, taken on day 0 of AZD1222 vaccination. The chain employs TRBV30 and TRBJ1-6; no definite D call. The CDR3 reads CAWSVWENRKSPLHF. The CDR3 nucleotides read TGTGCCTGGAGTGTTTGGGAAAATAGGAAGTCACCCCTCCACTTT.